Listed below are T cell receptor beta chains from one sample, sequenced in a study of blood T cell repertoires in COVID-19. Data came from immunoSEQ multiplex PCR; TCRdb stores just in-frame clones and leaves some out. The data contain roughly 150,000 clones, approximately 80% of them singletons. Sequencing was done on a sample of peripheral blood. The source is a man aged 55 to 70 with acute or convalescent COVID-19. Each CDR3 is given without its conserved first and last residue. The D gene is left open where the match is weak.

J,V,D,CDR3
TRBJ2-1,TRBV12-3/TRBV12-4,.,ASSGPLGHEQF
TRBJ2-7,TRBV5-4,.,ASSQAGTSYEQY
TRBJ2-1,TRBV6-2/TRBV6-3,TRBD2,ASSYSLAGGPTRYNEQF
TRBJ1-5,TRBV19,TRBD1,ASTPADRGYNQPQH
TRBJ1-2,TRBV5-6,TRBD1,ASSRGQGTYGYT
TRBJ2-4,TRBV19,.,ASNRDKTKNIQY
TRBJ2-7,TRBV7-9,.,AVPRGASYEQY
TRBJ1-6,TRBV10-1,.,ASPSGGSSSYNSPLH
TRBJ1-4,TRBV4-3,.,ASSQAGLGNEKLF
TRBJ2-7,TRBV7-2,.,ASSLARTYEQY
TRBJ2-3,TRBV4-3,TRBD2,ASSQDIAGGQVDTQY
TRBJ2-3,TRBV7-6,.,ASARPRPTDTQY
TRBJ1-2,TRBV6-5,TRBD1,ASSTTGGYGYT
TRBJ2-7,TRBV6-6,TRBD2,ASRPGGAYEQY
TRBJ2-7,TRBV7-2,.,ASSSQATYEQY
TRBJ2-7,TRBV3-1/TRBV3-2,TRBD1,ASSRDRFSSYEQY
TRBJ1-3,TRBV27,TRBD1,ASTTGTGNTIY
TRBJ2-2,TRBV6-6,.,ASRRRGSTGELF
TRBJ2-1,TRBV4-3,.,ASSQDWRAGAYNEQF
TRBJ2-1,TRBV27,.,ASRLSNTNEQF
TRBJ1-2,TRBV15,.,ATSRDFVANYGYT
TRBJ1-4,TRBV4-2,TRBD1,ASSGTGGLGEKLF
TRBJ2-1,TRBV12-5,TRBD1,ASGLDRGVQF
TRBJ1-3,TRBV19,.,ASSPSRSGNTIY
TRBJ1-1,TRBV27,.,ASSLGRTWGQNTEAF
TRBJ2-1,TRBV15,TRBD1,ATSTPQDRGPYNEQF
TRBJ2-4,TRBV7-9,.,AIGGWKTKNIQY
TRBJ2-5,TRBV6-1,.,ASSEAPGRGETQY